These T cell receptor beta chains were read from a single sample in a study of T cells in Graves' hyperthyroidism and ophthalmopathy. From the multiplex PCR reads, TCRdb called clonotypes with MiXCR, one entry per CDR3 protein. The sample yields hundreds of thousands of distinct CDR3 sequences, 15% to 20% seen once. The specimen was blood. These TCRs come from a woman between 25 and 40 years old with Graves' hyperthyroidism. Both conserved end residues are part of each CDR3. D genes are given only for firm matches. Clone size appears in some rows only: once, few, many, or a class for an expanded clone.

j_call: TRBJ2-7; v_call: TRBV11-2; cdr3_length: 12; clone_size: many; d_call: -; cdr3_aa: CASSSLAIEQYF; cdr3_nt: TGTGCCAGCAGTTCTCTAGCGATCGAGCAGTACTTC
j_call: TRBJ2-3; v_call: TRBV19; cdr3_length: 15; clone_size: few; d_call: TRBD2; cdr3_aa: CASSIGSGRADTQYF; cdr3_nt: TGTGCCAGTAGTATAGGTAGCGGGAGAGCAGATACGCAGTATTTT
j_call: TRBJ2-7; v_call: TRBV4-1; cdr3_length: 16; clone_size: -; d_call: TRBD2; cdr3_aa: CASSQDKREGGYEQYF; cdr3_nt: TGCGCCAGCAGCCAGGACAAGCGGGAAGGTGGCTACGAGCAGTACTTC
j_call: TRBJ1-2; v_call: TRBV6-1; cdr3_length: 15; clone_size: many; d_call: -; cdr3_aa: CASSDLGRRSYGYTF; cdr3_nt: TGTGCCAGCAGTGATTTGGGACGGCGTAGCTATGGCTACACCTTC
j_call: TRBJ2-1; v_call: TRBV29-1; cdr3_length: 14; clone_size: -; d_call: TRBD2; cdr3_aa: CSVDGLAAYNEQFF; cdr3_nt: TGCAGCGTTGACGGGCTAGCGGCTTACAATGAGCAGTTCTTC
j_call: TRBJ2-1; v_call: TRBV7-3; cdr3_length: 19; clone_size: -; d_call: TRBD1; cdr3_aa: CASSQFGTGIPKGYNEQFF; cdr3_nt: TGTGCCAGCAGCCAATTCGGGACAGGAATCCCTAAGGGCTACAATGAGCAGTTCTTC
j_call: TRBJ1-5; v_call: TRBV30; cdr3_length: 13; clone_size: few; d_call: -; cdr3_aa: CAWSVSRGAPQHF; cdr3_nt: TGTGCCTGGAGTGTAAGCCGTGGGGCGCCCCAGCATTTT
j_call: TRBJ2-2; v_call: TRBV29-1; cdr3_length: 13; clone_size: few; d_call: TRBD1; cdr3_aa: CGHRGPGTGELFF; cdr3_nt: TGCGGCCACAGGGGGCCAGGCACCGGGGAGCTGTTTTTT
j_call: TRBJ2-7; v_call: TRBV7-2; cdr3_length: 15; clone_size: few; d_call: -; cdr3_aa: CASSLGGSVSYEQYF; cdr3_nt: TGTGCCAGCAGCTTAGGGGGGTCCGTCTCCTACGAGCAGTACTTC
j_call: TRBJ1-1; v_call: TRBV6-1; cdr3_length: 15; clone_size: many; d_call: TRBD1; cdr3_aa: CASSPEGQGNTEAFF; cdr3_nt: TGTGCCAGCAGTCCAGAGGGACAGGGGAACACTGAAGCTTTCTTT
j_call: TRBJ1-2; v_call: TRBV5-1; cdr3_length: 14; clone_size: -; d_call: -; cdr3_aa: CASSLGTANYGYSF; cdr3_nt: TGCGCCAGCAGCTTGGGGACAGCTAACTATGGCTACTCCTTC
j_call: TRBJ2-3; v_call: TRBV5-5; cdr3_length: 13; clone_size: -; d_call: -; cdr3_aa: CASSPGPVDTQYF; cdr3_nt: TGTGCCAGCAGCCCGGGACCCGTGGATACGCAGTATTTT
j_call: TRBJ2-5; v_call: TRBV5-6; cdr3_length: 16; clone_size: many; d_call: TRBD2; cdr3_aa: CASSFGGSGRSETQYF; cdr3_nt: TGTGCCAGCAGCTTCGGTGGTAGCGGGAGATCAGAGACCCAGTACTTC
j_call: TRBJ2-5; v_call: TRBV2; cdr3_length: 14; clone_size: many; d_call: TRBD2; cdr3_aa: CASGSAGGGRTQYF; cdr3_nt: TGTGCCAGCGGGTCAGCGGGAGGTGGAAGGACCCAGTACTTC
j_call: TRBJ2-7; v_call: TRBV3-1; cdr3_length: 12; clone_size: few; d_call: -; cdr3_aa: CASSRLSDEQYF; cdr3_nt: TGTGCCAGCAGCCGACTTAGCGACGAGCAGTACTTC
j_call: TRBJ2-1; v_call: TRBV7-8; cdr3_length: 15; clone_size: -; d_call: -; cdr3_aa: CASSLARGRWDEQFF; cdr3_nt: TGTGCCAGCAGCTTAGCGCGAGGCAGATGGGATGAGCAGTTCTTC
j_call: TRBJ2-1; v_call: TRBV7-9; cdr3_length: 15; clone_size: -; d_call: TRBD2; cdr3_aa: CASSFTSGHHNEQFF; cdr3_nt: TGTGCCAGCAGCTTTACTAGCGGCCATCACAATGAGCAGTTCTTC
j_call: TRBJ2-7; v_call: TRBV20-1; cdr3_length: 15; clone_size: -; d_call: TRBD2; cdr3_aa: CSASVLAGTNYEQYF; cdr3_nt: TGCAGTGCTAGTGTACTAGCGGGCACGAACTACGAGCAGTACTTC
j_call: TRBJ2-3; v_call: TRBV11-2; cdr3_length: 17; clone_size: few; d_call: -; cdr3_aa: CASSLQGLYTDTDTQYF; cdr3_nt: TGTGCCAGCAGCTTACAGGGACTTTACACTGACACAGATACGCAGTATTTT
j_call: TRBJ1-3; v_call: TRBV29-1; cdr3_length: 18; clone_size: -; d_call: -; cdr3_aa: CSVEFAAAGSLVGNTIYF; cdr3_nt: TGCAGCGTTGAATTTGCGGCGGCAGGGAGTCTGGTCGGAAACACCATATATTTT
j_call: TRBJ1-5; v_call: TRBV20-1; cdr3_length: 17; clone_size: many; d_call: -; cdr3_aa: CSARDELVVDSNQPQHF; cdr3_nt: TGCAGTGCTAGAGATGAGTTGGTAGTGGATAGCAATCAGCCCCAGCATTTT
j_call: TRBJ2-1; v_call: TRBV5-1; cdr3_length: 15; clone_size: many; d_call: -; cdr3_aa: CASSLVNGANTEQFF; cdr3_nt: TGCGCCAGCAGCTTAGTGAATGGGGCTAACACTGAGCAGTTCTTC
j_call: TRBJ1-2; v_call: TRBV18; cdr3_length: 15; clone_size: -; d_call: -; cdr3_aa: CASSRTTGGNYGYTF; cdr3_nt: TGTGCCAGCTCACGGACTACGGGCGGGAACTATGGCTACACCTTC
j_call: TRBJ1-5; v_call: TRBV12-3/TRBV12-4; cdr3_length: 14; clone_size: many; d_call: -; cdr3_aa: CASSPPGGNQPQHF; cdr3_nt: TGTGCCAGCAGTCCCCCAGGAGGCAATCAGCCCCAGCATTTT
j_call: TRBJ1-1; v_call: TRBV7-9; cdr3_length: 15; clone_size: few; d_call: -; cdr3_aa: CASSPLRGVHTEAFF; cdr3_nt: TGTGCCAGCAGCCCCCTCAGGGGCGTTCACACTGAAGCTTTCTTT
j_call: TRBJ1-5; v_call: TRBV5-4; cdr3_length: 15; clone_size: -; d_call: TRBD1; cdr3_aa: CASSLGTGRNQPQHF; cdr3_nt: TGTGCCAGCAGCTTGGGGACAGGCCGCAATCAGCCCCAGCATTTT
j_call: TRBJ1-3; v_call: TRBV28; cdr3_length: 13; clone_size: -; d_call: -; cdr3_aa: CASSLLVGNTIYF; cdr3_nt: TGTGCCAGCAGTTTATTGGTCGGAAACACCATATATTTT
j_call: TRBJ2-3; v_call: TRBV30; cdr3_length: 14; clone_size: few; d_call: TRBD2; cdr3_aa: CAWNSAGEEDTQYF; cdr3_nt: TGTGCCTGGAATTCAGCGGGAGAGGAAGATACGCAGTATTTT
j_call: TRBJ1-5; v_call: TRBV4-2; cdr3_length: 17; clone_size: many; d_call: -; cdr3_aa: CASSPAGGVGSNQPQHF; cdr3_nt: TGTGCCAGCAGCCCAGCCGGTGGGGTCGGGAGCAATCAGCCCCAGCATTTT
j_call: TRBJ2-1; v_call: TRBV30; cdr3_length: 14; clone_size: many; d_call: TRBD1; cdr3_aa: CAWRPDRVGHEQFF; cdr3_nt: TGTGCCTGGAGACCGGACAGGGTTGGCCATGAGCAGTTCTTC
j_call: TRBJ2-3; v_call: TRBV7-8; cdr3_length: 14; clone_size: many; d_call: -; cdr3_aa: CASSLGRRADTQYF; cdr3_nt: TGTGCCAGCAGCTTAGGCCGCCGGGCAGATACGCAGTATTTT
j_call: TRBJ2-5; v_call: TRBV5-1; cdr3_length: 15; clone_size: few; d_call: TRBD1; cdr3_aa: CASSLGTGTEETQYF; cdr3_nt: TGCGCCAGCAGCTTGGGAACCGGGACAGAAGAGACCCAGTACTTC
j_call: TRBJ2-1; v_call: TRBV7-2; cdr3_length: 13; clone_size: many; d_call: -; cdr3_aa: CASSRTARNEQFF; cdr3_nt: TGTGCCAGCAGCAGGACAGCCCGCAATGAGCAGTTCTTC
j_call: TRBJ2-2; v_call: TRBV4-1; cdr3_length: 15; clone_size: -; d_call: -; cdr3_aa: CASNQPGTRLGELFF; cdr3_nt: TGCGCCAGCAACCAACCCGGGACTCGCCTAGGGGAGCTGTTTTTT
j_call: TRBJ2-3; v_call: TRBV6-2/TRBV6-3; cdr3_length: 17; clone_size: -; d_call: TRBD2; cdr3_aa: CASSNPEEGGTKDTQYF; cdr3_nt: TGTGCCAGCAGCAACCCCGAGGAGGGAGGGACGAAAGATACGCAGTATTTT
j_call: TRBJ1-4; v_call: TRBV28; cdr3_length: 15; clone_size: once; d_call: -; cdr3_aa: CASSLTGSTNEKLFF; cdr3_nt: TGTGCCAGCAGTTTAACGGGCTCAACTAATGAAAAACTGTTTTTT
j_call: TRBJ2-7; v_call: TRBV30; cdr3_length: 14; clone_size: -; d_call: TRBD1; cdr3_aa: CAWSPGQVAYEQYF; cdr3_nt: TGTGCCTGGAGTCCGGGACAGGTAGCCTACGAGCAGTACTTC
j_call: TRBJ1-3; v_call: TRBV7-3; cdr3_length: 15; clone_size: -; d_call: -; cdr3_aa: CASSLTGGAGNTIYF; cdr3_nt: TGTGCCAGCAGCTTAACGGGGGGTGCCGGAAACACCATATATTTT
j_call: TRBJ2-5; v_call: TRBV20-1; cdr3_length: 15; clone_size: many; d_call: TRBD2; cdr3_aa: CSADHGTSGQETQYF; cdr3_nt: TGCAGTGCGGACCACGGGACTAGCGGGCAAGAGACCCAGTACTTC
j_call: TRBJ2-1; v_call: TRBV28; cdr3_length: 12; clone_size: many; d_call: -; cdr3_aa: CASSMDDNEQFF; cdr3_nt: TGTGCCAGCAGTATGGACGACAATGAGCAGTTCTTC
j_call: TRBJ1-6; v_call: TRBV18; cdr3_length: 12; clone_size: many; d_call: -; cdr3_aa: CASSPDNSPLHF; cdr3_nt: TGTGCCAGCTCACCCGATAATTCACCCCTCCACTTT
j_call: TRBJ2-7; v_call: TRBV11-2; cdr3_length: 13; clone_size: many; d_call: -; cdr3_aa: CASSLRILYEQYF; cdr3_nt: TGTGCCAGCAGCTTAAGGATCCTTTACGAGCAGTACTTC
j_call: TRBJ2-7; v_call: TRBV18; cdr3_length: 14; clone_size: -; d_call: TRBD1; cdr3_aa: CASSGTGSSYEQYF; cdr3_nt: TGTGCCAGCTCAGGGACAGGCTCTTCCTACGAGCAGTACTTC
j_call: TRBJ2-3; v_call: TRBV20-1; cdr3_length: 13; clone_size: many; d_call: -; cdr3_aa: CSATQGTQDTQYF; cdr3_nt: TGCAGTGCTACCCAGGGGACCCAAGATACGCAGTATTTT
j_call: TRBJ2-5; v_call: TRBV7-9; cdr3_length: 15; clone_size: -; d_call: -; cdr3_aa: CASSATPTGRETQYF; cdr3_nt: TGTGCCAGCAGCGCCACCCCAACAGGGAGAGAGACCCAGTACTTC
j_call: TRBJ2-7; v_call: TRBV27; cdr3_length: 13; clone_size: -; d_call: -; cdr3_aa: CASSAGPRYEQYF; cdr3_nt: TGTGCCAGCAGCGCGGGACCCCGTTACGAGCAGTACTTC